The 11 T cell receptor beta chains given below trace back to one sample, sequenced in a study of blood T cell repertoires in COVID-19. Sequencing used immunoSEQ multiplex PCR; TCRdb keeps in-frame clones, though not all of them. The sample lists roughly 280,000 clones; 80% to 90% were seen once. The sample consisted of peripheral blood. The receptors here all came from a man in his sixties with acute or convalescent COVID-19.

In this sample, this clone turned up a few times. Different DNA sequences within this sample yield the same CDR3. This chain uses TRBV7-3 with TRBJ2-2, with D tentatively TRBD1 (5 bases). Looked up from germline, CDR1 is SGHTA and CDR2 is FQGTGA. V was pared by 5 bases and J by 4 bases, with 8 bases between. This CDR3 comprises 13 residues. The CDR3 DNA reads TGTGCCAGCAGCCTCCAGGGCACCGGGGAGCTGTTTTTT. Residues: CASSLQGTGELFF.

On this clone: Other DNA sequences in the same sample also yield this CDR3. The chain employs TRBV18 and TRBJ2-7; D gene uncertain. This CDR3 has 14 amino acids. Per the germline V gene, CDR1 is KGHSH and CDR2 is LQKENI. V was cut by 3 bases and J by 3 bases, with 12 bases left in between. CDR3 bases: TGTGCCAGCTCACCGCGAGACGGCGGCTACGAGCAGTACTTC. It codes for CASSPRDGGYEQYF.

CDR3 sequence: CASSWGQGWTEAFF. In nucleotides, the CDR3 is TGTGCCAGCAGCTGGGGACAGGGGTGGACTGAAGCTTTCTTT. The rearrangement uses TRBV7-6 and TRBJ1-1; 10 bases are a match to TRBD1. The CDR3 contains 14 residues. The V and J ends lost 4 bases and 5 bases, in that order; junction bases with no gene match: 4. Germline CDR1 is SGHVS and CDR2 is FNYEAQ.

V and J are TRBV24-1 and TRBJ2-1; D possibly corresponds to TRBD2 (6 bases). Looked up from germline, CDR1 is KGHDR and CDR2 is SFDVKD. This CDR3 has 15 amino acids. The ends were cut back, 4 bases at V and 4 bases at J, with 13 bases in the middle. The CDR3 DNA sequence: TGTGCCACCAGTGAAGGAGGCGGGGCTTACAATGAGCAGTTCTTC. It translates to CATSEGGGAYNEQFF.

This sequence joins TRBV11-2 and TRBJ2-3, with a possible D match to TRBD1 (5 bases). Trimming removed 0 bases at V and 5 bases at J, with 12 bases between. Germline assignment: CDR1 SGHAT and CDR2 FQNNGV. The CDR3 has 15 amino acids. CDR3 amino acids: CASSLDLQGIDTQYF. CDR3 coding DNA: TGTGCCAGCAGCTTAGATCTTCAGGGAATAGATACGCAGTATTTT.

The V and J genes are TRBV19 and TRBJ1-2; tentative D call: TRBD1 (5 bases). This CDR3 is 14 amino acids long. V was clipped by 4 bases and J by 6 bases, with 15 bases between them. CDR1 and CDR2 from the germline V gene are LNHDA and SQIVND (reference sequence). The CDR3 region is CASSRGEVRDGYTF. CDR3 sequence (DNA): TGTGCCAGTAGTAGGGGCGAAGTAAGGGATGGCTACACCTTC.

V usage is TRBV6-5 and J usage is TRBJ2-7; tentatively, D is TRBD1 (5 bases). CDR1 and CDR2 from the germline V gene are MNHEY and SVGAGI. The CDR3 is made up of 13 amino acids. V lost 0 bases to trimming and J lost 6 bases, with 9 bases between them. The CDR3 here is CASSYSGAPEQYF. The DNA for the CDR3 is TGTGCCAGCAGTTACTCTGGGGCCCCCGAGCAGTACTTC.

This chain uses TRBV6-5 with TRBJ2-5; D perhaps matches TRBD2 (6 bases). This CDR3 contains 14 residues. Per the germline V gene, CDR1 is MNHEY and CDR2 is SVGAGI. Trimming shortened V by 6 bases and J by 1 base, and 12 bases separated the two germline ends. In DNA, the CDR3 is TGTGCCAGCAGCTCAAGGGACTTCCAAGAGACCCAGTACTTC. It codes for CASSSRDFQETQYF.

For this clone: One junction end does not reproduce the germline sequence, and a read error may be involved. The chain carries TRBV7-7 and TRBJ2-5; weak D call: TRBD2 (6 bases). Looked up from germline, CDR1 is SSHAT and CDR2 is FNYEAQ (reference sequence). The CDR3 length is 16 residues. CDR3 nucleotide sequence: TGTGCTAGCAGCTCCAGCCCCGAGGGCCGGGAGGAGACCCAGTACTTC. Its protein is CASSSSPEGREETQYF.

The chain combines TRBV11-2 with TRBJ2-1; TRBD1 agrees at 7 bases. The junction had 14 bases not matched to a gene; V was cut back by 8 bases and J by 4 bases. Germline V gene lookup returns CDR1 SGHAT and CDR2 FQNNGV. CDR3 length: 16 amino acids. The CDR3 sequence: CASRPLAGGVYNEQFF. In DNA, the CDR3 is TGTGCCAGCCGACCCCTTGCAGGGGGTGTTTACAATGAGCAGTTCTTC.

The chain uses TRBV6-5 and TRBJ1-4, with TRBD1 as a possible D gene (5 bases). This CDR3 contains 16 residues. Between the trimmed V and J ends, which lost 0 bases and 0 bases, there was a span of 8 bases. The germline CDR1 and CDR2 sequences are MNHEY and SVGAGI. CDR3 nucleotides: TGTGCCAGCAGTTACTCGGGGGGGGCAACTAATGAAAAACTGTTTTTT. This codes for CASSYSGGATNEKLFF.